These 29 T cell receptor beta chains originate from one sample sequenced in a study of CD8 T cells in Susac syndrome. The RNA, about 0.5 to 1 ug, was put through reverse transcription using random hexamers. TCRdb passed the immunoSEQ multiplex PCR reads through MiXCR, listing each CDR3 protein once. The sample has about 150,000 distinct CDR3 sequences, about 95% seen once. Sequences were obtained from CD4+ T cells from PBMCs. These receptors were collected from a human donor with Susac syndrome.

The chain uses TRBV20-1 and TRBJ1-5; unclear D gene. Germline lookup yields CDR1 DFQATT and CDR2 SNEGSKA (reference sequence). The ends were cut back, 0 bases at V and 1 base at J, with 19 bases in the middle. This CDR3 has 18 residues. The CDR3 region has the DNA TGCAGTGCTAGAGATGGGCGGTGGGGAGACGTAAGCAATCAGCCCCAGCATTTT. The encoded protein is CSARDGRWGDVSNQPQHF.

V gene TRBV6-5 combines with J gene TRBJ2-4; 7 bases line up with TRBD1. V lost 5 bases to trimming and J lost 0 bases; unmatched junction nucleotides: 4. The germline V gene has CDR1 MNHEY and CDR2 SVGAGI. The CDR3 covers 15 residues. The CDR3 protein is CASSPDRPAKNIQYF. As DNA, the CDR3 is TGTGCCAGCAGTCCGGACAGGCCAGCCAAAAACATTCAGTACTTC.

The chain combines TRBV29-1 with TRBJ2-5; no reliable D call. The length of the CDR3 is 16 residues. Trimming removed 6 bases at V and 2 bases at J, with 22 bases between. The germline V gene has CDR1 SQVTM and CDR2 ANQGSEA. CDR3 residues: CSVGYGSSLSQETQYF. CDR3 in DNA: TGCAGCGTGGGATATGGCAGCTCCCTGTCGCAAGAGACCCAGTACTTC.

The V gene is TRBV5-1, the J gene TRBJ1-1, with D perhaps TRBD1 (5 bases). CDR1 and CDR2 from the germline V gene are SGHRS and YFSETQ. V lost 0 bases to trimming and J lost 5 bases, with 14 bases between them. CDR3 length equals 15 residues. In DNA, the CDR3 is TGCGCCAGCAGCTTGGGGGCGGGGGTAGAGACTGAAGCTTTCTTT. Amino acids: CASSLGAGVETEAFF.

In nucleotides, the CDR3 is TGCGCCAGCAGCTTGGAAGGGGACCCGAGTGAAAAACTGTTTTTT. Amino acids: CASSLEGDPSEKLFF. The chain employs TRBV5-1 and TRBJ1-4, with D possibly matching TRBD1 (5 bases). Trimming left V 0 bases short and J 7 bases short, with 13 bases between. The CDR3 covers 15 residues. Germline lookup yields CDR1 SGHRS and CDR2 YFSETQ.

The chain carries TRBV13 and TRBJ2-7; possible D gene TRBD2, 6 bases. V shed 3 bases and J shed 4 bases, with 16 bases lying between them. The CDR3 is made up of 15 amino acids. Germline CDR1 is PRHDT and CDR2 is FYEKMQ (reference sequence). In DNA form, the CDR3 reads TGTGCCAGCAGCTTTTCCGGAGGGTTGCGTTACGAGCAGTACTTC. Its translation is CASSFSGGLRYEQYF.

The chain uses TRBV9 and TRBJ2-1; no clear D. The V gene's germline CDR1 is SGDLS and CDR2 YYNGEE. V shed 0 bases and J shed 9 bases, with 13 bases lying between them. The CDR3 contains 14 residues. This CDR3 is CASSVGISAGEQFF. Here the CDR3 DNA reads TGTGCCAGCAGCGTAGGTATCAGCGCCGGTGAGCAGTTCTTC.

The V gene is TRBV20-1, the J gene TRBJ2-1; maybe TRBD2 (5 bases). CDR1 is DFQATT, CDR2 SNEGSKA, per germline (reference sequence). The germline V and J ends were trimmed by 5 bases and 6 bases, with 8 bases remaining between them. This CDR3 is 11 amino acids long. The CDR3 sequence is CSAGRLNEQFF. CDR3 nucleotide sequence: TGCAGTGCTGGGAGACTCAATGAGCAGTTCTTC.

The gene calls are TRBV13 and TRBJ2-5, with 10 nucleotides matching TRBD1. This CDR3 has 14 amino acids. The germline V gene encodes CDR1 PRHDT and CDR2 FYEKMQ (reference sequence). The junction had 3 bases not matched to a gene; V was cut back by 4 bases and J by 4 bases. The chain's CDR3 is CASSSRTGGETQYF. The CDR3 DNA reads TGTGCCAGCAGCTCCAGGACAGGGGGAGAGACCCAGTACTTC.

The rearrangement joins TRBV7-3 to TRBJ1-2; D may be TRBD1 (5 bases). The CDR3 has 13 residues. The germline gives CDR1 SGHTA, CDR2 FQGTGA. With 2 bases removed from V and 4 bases from J, the gap between germline ends came to 8 bases. The CDR3 DNA is TGTGCCAGCAGCTTAGGGGCCGGCTATGGCTACACCTTC. Amino acid sequence: CASSLGAGYGYTF.

The chain uses TRBV19 and TRBJ2-3; 9 nucleotides match TRBD2. J lost 1 base, V lost 1 base, and 3 bases had no gene match. Germline loops: CDR1 LNHDA, CDR2 SQIVND (reference sequence). The CDR3 contains 16 residues. The CDR3 region has the DNA TGTGCCAGTAGTATAGGAGCTAGCGGGGGCACAGATACGCAGTATTTT. As protein: CASSIGASGGTDTQYF.

The chain recombines TRBV6-2 or TRBV6-3 with TRBJ2-5; 11 bases are a match to TRBD2. Germline CDR1 MNHEY, CDR2 SVGEGT. The J segment lost 4 bases and the V segment lost 4 bases, leaving 5 bases of the junction unmatched. The CDR3 spans 15 residues. The DNA of the CDR3 is TGTGCCAGCAGTTCTCGACTAGCGGGGACAGAGACCCAGTACTTC. Amino acid sequence: CASSSRLAGTETQYF.

This clonotype was seen only once. The chain has TRBV4-1 and TRBJ2-2; TRBD1 matches 8 bases. V shed 4 bases and J 9 bases; nucleotides not matched to a gene: 10. This CDR3 has 15 amino acids. From germline, CDR1 is MGHRA and CDR2 YSYEKL. CDR3 amino acids: CASSPGTGGTRELFF. The CDR3 nucleotides read TGCGCCAGCAGCCCCGGGACAGGCGGTACCCGGGAGCTGTTTTTT.

The rearrangement uses TRBV9 and TRBJ2-2, with 8 bases that match TRBD1. Germline CDR1 SGDLS, CDR2 YYNGEE. CDR3 size: 16 residues. V lost 0 bases and J lost 4; bases outside the gene matches: 5. Written as DNA, the CDR3 is TGTGCCAGCAGCGTAGCTTTGACAGGGGTCACCGGGGAGCTGTTTTTT. Translated, it gives CASSVALTGVTGELFF.

The chain uses TRBV6-5 and TRBJ2-5; D is possibly TRBD1 or TRBD2 (6 bases each). From germline, CDR1 is MNHEY and CDR2 SVGAGI. This CDR3 spans 16 amino acids. V was cut by 2 bases and J by 0 bases, with 13 bases left in between. The CDR3, as DNA: TGTGCCAGCAGTTACGGGGGCCGGGGGTACCAAGAGACCCAGTACTTC. As protein: CASSYGGRGYQETQYF.

This clonotype was detected once. V and J are TRBV6-5 and TRBJ2-7; D not resolved. Germline V gene sequence: CDR1 MNHEY, CDR2 SVGAGI. This CDR3 region has 16 residues. V was trimmed by 4 bases and J by 4 bases, leaving 20 bases between them. This CDR3 is CASSSVGMGRLYEQYF. As DNA, the CDR3 is TGTGCCAGCAGTTCCGTTGGGATGGGAAGGTTGTACGAGCAGTACTTC.

The rearrangement uses TRBV18 and TRBJ2-7, with a possible D match to TRBD1 (6 bases). CDR3 length: 15 amino acids. Germline V lookup: CDR1 KGHSH, CDR2 LQKENI. With 2 bases removed from V and 2 bases from J, the gap between germline ends came to 13 bases. DNA of the CDR3: TGTGCCAGCTCACCAGGTCGAGACAGGACCTACGAGCAGTACTTC. It specifies CASSPGRDRTYEQYF.

This clonotype was counted once. The rearrangement joins TRBV19 to TRBJ1-5, with TRBD1 matching 7 bases. The CDR3 sequence is 15 residues long. J lost 2 bases, V lost 7 bases, and 8 bases had no gene match. Germline loops: CDR1 LNHDA, CDR2 SQIVND (reference sequence). CDR3 region: CASTRRQGGNQPQHF. DNA of the CDR3: TGTGCCAGTACGAGACGACAGGGTGGCAATCAGCCCCAGCATTTT.

The chain joins TRBV20-1 to TRBJ1-2, with 9 bases that match TRBD1. J gave up 8 bases and V 6 bases, and 7 bases lay outside the gene matches. The CDR3 length is 12 residues. CDR1 is DFQATT, CDR2 SNEGSKA, per germline (reference sequence). The chain's CDR3 is CSAFGQGLGYTF. CDR3 coding DNA: TGCAGTGCCTTCGGACAGGGGTTAGGCTACACCTTC.

This chain joins TRBV14 and TRBJ2-3, with D possibly matching TRBD1 (6 bases). This CDR3 has 15 residues. Germline values: CDR1 SGHDN, CDR2 FVKESK. Trimming took off 2 bases at V and 6 bases at J, with 15 bases between the two ends. CDR3 in amino acids: CASSQTGPLRDTQYF. The CDR3 nucleotides read TGTGCCAGCAGCCAAACAGGGCCTCTCAGGGATACGCAGTATTTT.

The chain uses TRBV12-3 or TRBV12-4 and TRBJ2-1; possible D gene TRBD2, 6 bases. The CDR3 totals 14 residues. Between the trimmed V and J ends, which lost 5 bases and 4 bases, there was a span of 12 bases. In DNA form, the CDR3 reads TGTGCCAGCAGTCCGGGAGCAAATTACAATGAGCAGTTCTTC. Translated: CASSPGANYNEQFF.

V is TRBV24-1 and J is TRBJ2-4; D is possibly TRBD2 (5 bases). The V end was cut by 3 bases, the J end by 4 bases, with 15 bases between. Germline-derived CDR1 and CDR2 are KGHDR and SFDVKD. CDR3 length equals 16 residues. The CDR3 DNA reads TGTGCCACCAGTGATCCCGATCGAGGGATTAAAAACATTCAGTACTTC. This encodes CATSDPDRGIKNIQYF.

The chain couples TRBV7-2 to TRBJ1-2; D possibly corresponds to TRBD1 (5 bases). V was shortened by 5 bases and J by 4 bases, with 14 bases between the two germline ends. Germline V gene lookup returns CDR1 SGHTA and CDR2 FQGNSA. The CDR3 has 14 amino acids. CDR3 residues: CASSVSTVGYGYTF. The CDR3 coding sequence is TGTGCCAGCAGCGTATCGACAGTGGGCTATGGCTACACCTTC. The full variable domain, completed using reference TRBV7-2 and TRBJ1-2, is GAGVSQSPSNKVTEKGKDVELRCDPISGHTALYWYRQSLGQGLEFLIYFQGNSAPDKSGLPSDRFSAERTGGSVSTLTIQRTQQEDSAVYLCASSVSTVGYGYTFGSGTRLTVV.

This clonotype was detected only once. The V call is TRBV4-1, the J call TRBJ1-1; TRBD1 might be the D (5 bases). Germline CDR1 MGHRA, CDR2 YSYEKL. Trimming removed 2 bases from V and 0 bases from J, with 7 bases in between. This CDR3 comprises 14 residues. DNA for the CDR3: TGCGCCAGCAGCCAAACACAGGTGAACACTGAAGCTTTCTTT. It encodes CASSQTQVNTEAFF.

The chain uses TRBV29-1 and TRBJ2-2, with D unresolved. Germline CDR1 SQVTM, CDR2 ANQGSEA. V was shortened by 7 bases and J by 3 bases, with 15 bases between the two germline ends. The CDR3 loop spans 14 amino acids. The CDR3 DNA follows: TGCAGCGCCTCAGGCGGTATCTACACCGGGGAGCTGTTTTTT. This gives the protein CSASGGIYTGELFF.

The chain has TRBV6-6 and TRBJ2-1, with 7 bases that match TRBD1. CDR1 and CDR2 (germline): MNHNY, SVGAGI (reference sequence). The CDR3 spans 15 residues. The V and J ends lost 7 bases and 12 bases, in that order; junction bases with no gene match: 18. The CDR3 is CASKVGGQGHRGQFF. The DNA of the CDR3 is TGTGCCAGCAAGGTCGGTGGGCAGGGCCACAGGGGGCAGTTCTTC.

This chain uses TRBV7-3 with TRBJ2-1; 12 bases fit TRBD2. Germline CDR1 SGHTA, CDR2 FQGTGA. Unmatched junction bases numbered 4, after V lost 5 bases and J lost 5 bases. This CDR3 region has 15 residues. DNA for the CDR3: TGTGCCAGCAGCAAAACTAGCGGGGGGAACAATGAGCAGTTCTTC. Amino acids: CASSKTSGGNNEQFF.

The V call is TRBV18, the J call TRBJ2-2; D not resolved. This CDR3 is built from 15 residues. The germline CDR1 and CDR2 sequences are KGHSH and LQKENI. Trimming removed 2 bases from V and 5 bases from J, with 12 bases in between. CDR3: CASSPVSGRTGELFF. The CDR3 nucleotides read TGTGCCAGCTCACCAGTATCTGGCCGGACCGGGGAGCTGTTTTTT.

V gene TRBV6-5 combines with J gene TRBJ2-4, with D hard to call. Trimming cost V 6 bases and J 1 base, with 13 bases left between them. This CDR3 contains 15 residues. CDR1 and CDR2 (germline): MNHEY, SVGAGI. DNA of the CDR3: TGTGCCAGCAGATCCACCGGTTTCGCCAAAAACATTCAGTACTTC. Its translation: CASRSTGFAKNIQYF.